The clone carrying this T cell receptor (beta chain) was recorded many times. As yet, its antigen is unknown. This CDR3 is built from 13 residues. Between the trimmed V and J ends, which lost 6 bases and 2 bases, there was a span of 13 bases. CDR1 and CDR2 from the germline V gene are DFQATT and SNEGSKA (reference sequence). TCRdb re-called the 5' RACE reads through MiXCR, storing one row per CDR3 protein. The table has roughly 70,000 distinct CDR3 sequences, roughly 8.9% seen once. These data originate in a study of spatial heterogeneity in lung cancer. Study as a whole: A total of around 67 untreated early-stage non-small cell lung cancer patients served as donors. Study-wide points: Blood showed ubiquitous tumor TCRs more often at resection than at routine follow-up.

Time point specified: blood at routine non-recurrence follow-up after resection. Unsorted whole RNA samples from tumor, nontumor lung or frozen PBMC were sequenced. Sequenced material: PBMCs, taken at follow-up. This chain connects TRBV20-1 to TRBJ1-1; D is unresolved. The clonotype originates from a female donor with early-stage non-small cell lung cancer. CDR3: CSARRSFNTEAFF. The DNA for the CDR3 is TGCAGTGCCCGACGGTCTTTTAACACTGAAGCTTTCTTT.